Below are 18 T cell receptor beta chains sequenced from a single sample in a study of blood T cell repertoires in COVID-19. The table came from immunoSEQ multiplex PCR; TCRdb's copy has only in-frame clones and leaves some out. Of about 440,000 clones listed, 80% to 95% are singletons. The sample was PBMCs or T cells enriched from blood (not recorded which). The receptors were sampled from a man between 18 and 35 years old who had recovered from COVID-19.

The rearrangement joins TRBV2 to TRBJ1-6; no firm D call. V lost 7 bases and J 0 bases, leaving 10 bases between the germline ends. The CDR3 is made up of 15 amino acids. Germline CDR1 and CDR2: SNHLY and FYNNEI. As DNA, the CDR3 is TGTGCCAGCAACGACGGGTTCTCCTATAATTCACCCCTCCACTTT. This sequence encodes CASNDGFSYNSPLHF.

The J gene is TRBJ1-1, the V gene TRBV6-5; no reliable D call. The V gene lost 7 bases and the J gene lost 3 bases, with 6 bases spanning the gap. CDR3 length: 11 residues. Germline values: CDR1 MNHEY, CDR2 SVGAGI. The CDR3 region has the DNA TGTGCCAGCAAAAGAGACACTGAAGCTTTCTTT. Residues: CASKRDTEAFF.

This chain links TRBV5-4 with TRBJ2-2, with 8 bases aligning to TRBD2. V gave up 1 base and J gave up 5 bases; unmatched junction bases: 7. The CDR3 consists of 16 residues. Per germline, CDR1 SGHNT and CDR2 YYREEE (reference sequence). The CDR3 is CASSLLLAGGTGELFF. The CDR3 DNA is TGTGCCAGCAGCTTGTTGCTAGCGGGTGGGACCGGGGAGCTGTTTTTT.

The chain employs TRBV5-4 and TRBJ1-6, with D tentatively TRBD1 (6 bases). V lost 5 bases to trimming and J lost 11 bases, with 14 bases between them. This CDR3 has 13 amino acids. Germline assignment: CDR1 SGHNT and CDR2 YYREEE (reference sequence). The CDR3 reads CASSLGGGAPLHF. The CDR3 DNA follows: TGTGCCAGCAGTTTAGGGGGAGGGGCACCCCTCCACTTT.

CDR3 coding DNA: TGTGCCAGCAGCCTAAACAGGGGGGGCACTGAAGCTTTCTTT. Translation gives CASSLNRGGTEAFF. V usage is TRBV2 and J usage is TRBJ1-1; 8 bases match TRBD1. Germline CDR1 and CDR2: SNHLY and FYNNEI. This CDR3 is built from 14 residues. J gave up 4 bases and V 6 bases, and 7 bases lay outside the gene matches.

CDR3: CASSPGLYSYEQYF. In DNA form, the CDR3 reads TGTGCCAGCAGCCCGGGACTCTACTCCTACGAGCAGTACTTC. This chain links TRBV5-6 with TRBJ2-7; a possible D gene is TRBD2 (6 bases). V lost 4 bases and J 0 bases, leaving 11 bases between the germline ends. The germline V gene encodes CDR1 SGHDT and CDR2 YYEEEE. The CDR3 extends over 14 amino acids.

V gene TRBV11-1 combines with J gene TRBJ2-5, with 12 bases identical to TRBD2. The J segment lost 2 bases and the V segment lost 4 bases, leaving 2 bases of the junction unmatched. The CDR3 has 15 residues. The germline V gene encodes CDR1 SGHAT and CDR2 FQDESV (reference sequence). CDR3 DNA: TGTGCCAGCAGCTACGGGACTAGCGGGCAAGAGACCCAGTACTTC. It is translated as CASSYGTSGQETQYF.

The chain is built from TRBV3-1 (or the pseudogene TRBV3-2) and TRBJ1-1; 7 bases are shared with TRBD1. The germline V gene has CDR1 LGHDT and CDR2 YNNKEL (reference sequence). This CDR3 has 12 residues. Trimming at V came to 4 bases and at J to 8 bases, leaving 4 bases not matched to a gene. The CDR3 DNA is TGTGCCAGCAGCCTCAGGACAGGAGAAGCTTTCTTT. Its protein product is CASSLRTGEAFF.

The rearrangement joins TRBV3-1 (or the pseudogene TRBV3-2) to TRBJ1-1; 9 bases are shared with TRBD1. Germline assignment: CDR1 LGHDT and CDR2 YNNKEL (reference sequence). This CDR3 region has 14 residues. The ends lost 4 bases at V and 4 bases at J; junction bases unmatched: 4. CDR3 coding DNA: TGTGCCAGCAGCCTCCCGGACAGGGGCACTGAAGCTTTCTTT. It yields the protein CASSLPDRGTEAFF.

The chain recombines TRBV5-1 with TRBJ1-6; D remains unclear. Germline assignment: CDR1 SGHRS and CDR2 YFSETQ. V was shortened by 0 bases and J by 8 bases, with 6 bases between the two germline ends. The CDR3 runs to 13 residues. CDR3 region: CASSLDSHSPLHF. The CDR3 coding sequence is TGCGCCAGCAGCTTGGATAGTCATTCACCCCTCCACTTT.

This chain links TRBV27 with TRBJ2-7, with no clear D. CDR1 MNHEY and CDR2 SMNVEV come from the germline V gene (reference sequence). Deletions cut 3 bases from V and 0 bases from J, with 3 bases between. This CDR3 is built from 12 residues. CDR3 in DNA: TGTGCCAGCAGTTTCCTCTCCTACGAGCAGTACTTC. Its translation is CASSFLSYEQYF.

This chain joins TRBV7-2 and TRBJ1-1, with D tentatively TRBD1 (5 bases). V was pared by 0 bases and J by 4 bases, with 9 bases between. Germline CDR1 reads SGHTA; CDR2 reads FQGNSA. The CDR3 length is 14 residues. The CDR3 coding sequence is TGTGCCAGCAGCTTAGCGCTGGGGCCCACTGAAGCTTTCTTT. Encoded protein: CASSLALGPTEAFF.

The J gene is TRBJ2-1, the V gene TRBV5-1; D unresolved. V shed 5 bases and J shed 5 bases, with 14 bases lying between them. The length of the CDR3 is 14 residues. Germline V gene data show CDR1 as SGHRS and CDR2 as YFSETQ. The CDR3 region is CASSGSLVDNEQFF. The DNA of the CDR3 is TGCGCCAGCAGTGGTTCCCTAGTAGACAATGAGCAGTTCTTC.

The chain has TRBV7-2 and TRBJ2-7, with 9 bases lining up with TRBD2. J lost 6 bases, V lost 0 bases, and 0 bases had no gene match. CDR1 is SGHTA and CDR2 is FQGNSA in the germline V gene. CDR3 length: 13 residues. The CDR3 is CASSLAGLAEQYF. CDR3 bases: TGTGCCAGCAGCTTAGCGGGACTAGCCGAGCAGTACTTC.

V and J are TRBV5-1 and TRBJ2-5, with 13 bases aligning to TRBD2. The germline V gene encodes CDR1 SGHRS and CDR2 YFSETQ. The trim removed 0 bases at V and 3 bases at J, leaving 2 bases unmatched. The CDR3 runs to 16 residues. The CDR3 DNA is TGCGCCAGCAGCTTGGGTACTAGCGGGAGGGAAGAGACCCAGTACTTC. Its translation: CASSLGTSGREETQYF.

The chain joins TRBV6-5 to TRBJ1-1; D gene uncertain. Germline assignment: CDR1 MNHEY and CDR2 SVGAGI. The CDR3 is 13 amino acids. The germline V and J ends were trimmed by 7 bases and 2 bases, with 11 bases remaining between them. CDR3 DNA sequence: TGTGCCAGCATCAGAGAGGGTAACACTGAAGCTTTCTTT. It specifies CASIREGNTEAFF.

The chain recombines TRBV7-9 with TRBJ1-4, with D maybe TRBD1 (6 bases). The CDR3 is made up of 11 amino acids. The germline V and J ends were trimmed by 3 bases and 16 bases, with 12 bases remaining between them. Looked up from germline, CDR1 is SEHNR and CDR2 is FQNEAQ (reference sequence). CDR3 residues: CASSLDRIRFF. DNA for the CDR3: TGTGCCAGCAGCTTGGACAGAATACGGTTTTTT.

The gene calls are TRBV28 and TRBJ2-7; possibly TRBD1 for D (6 bases). Germline V gene data show CDR1 as MDHEN and CDR2 as SYDVKM. With 7 bases removed from V and 3 bases from J, the gap between germline ends came to 19 bases. The CDR3 sequence is 15 residues long. The CDR3 DNA follows: TGTGCCAGCAACGAACCCAGGGGAGACTTCTACGAGCAGTACTTC. Amino acid sequence: CASNEPRGDFYEQYF.